The 10 T cell receptor beta chains listed next were all sequenced from one sample in a study of cytomegalovirus exposure and HLA in healthy donors. A multiplex PCR was run with 60 Vbeta primers and 13 Jbeta primers. Sequencing used immunoSEQ multiplex PCR; TCRdb keeps in-frame clones, though not all of them. The sample carries more than 110,000 clones, approximately 80% recorded once. Specimen: PBMCs. Source of these receptors: a male donor in good health and CMV-seronegative.

The rearrangement links TRBV4-1 to TRBJ2-7, with a possible D match to TRBD1 (5 bases). V lost 0 bases and J 4 bases, leaving 10 bases between the germline ends. CDR3 length: 14 amino acids. In germline, CDR1 is MGHRA, CDR2 YSYEKL. The CDR3 nucleotides read TGCGCCAGCAGCCAAGACCTTACAGGTTACGAGCAGTACTTC. Amino acids: CASSQDLTGYEQYF.

This chain uses TRBV7-2 with TRBJ1-2, with D maybe TRBD1 (6 bases). From germline, CDR1 is SGHTA and CDR2 FQGNSA. This CDR3 contains 16 residues. V was trimmed by 1 base and J by 4 bases, leaving 16 bases between them. CDR3 loop: CASSLVPAGATYGYTF. The CDR3 bases are TGTGCCAGCAGCTTAGTCCCTGCAGGGGCTACCTATGGCTACACCTTC. The full variable domain, its missing parts supplied by reference TRBV7-2 and TRBJ1-2, is GAGVSQSPSNKVTEKGKDVELRCDPISGHTALYWYRQSLGQGLEFLIYFQGNSAPDKSGLPSDRFSAERTGGSVSTLTIQRTQQEDSAVYLCASSLVPAGATYGYTFGSGTRLTVV.

The chain couples TRBV18 to TRBJ1-1; D is ambiguous. The germline V gene encodes CDR1 KGHSH and CDR2 LQKENI. V was shortened by 6 bases and J by 0 bases, with 14 bases between the two germline ends. The CDR3 consists of 15 residues. The DNA of the CDR3 is TGTGCCAGCTCTACACGGGTAGTTTTGAACACTGAAGCTTTCTTT. It yields the protein CASSTRVVLNTEAFF.

The chain uses TRBV2 and TRBJ1-1, with TRBD1 matching 11 bases. Germline assignment: CDR1 SNHLY and CDR2 FYNNEI. With 7 bases clipped from V and 3 bases from J, the junction kept 13 bases outside the gene matches. The CDR3 loop spans 17 amino acids. Here the CDR3 reads CASNPWDRGGRYTEAFF. The CDR3 DNA follows: TGTGCCAGCAATCCCTGGGACAGGGGGGGGAGGTACACTGAAGCTTTCTTT.

The rearrangement uses TRBV5-4 and TRBJ1-1; unclear D gene. In germline, CDR1 is SGHNT, CDR2 YYREEE (reference sequence). Trimming stripped 10 bases from V and 0 bases from J, with 10 bases between. The CDR3 totals 12 residues. CDR3 DNA sequence: TGTGCCCTGCGAGACATGAACACTGAAGCTTTCTTT. Residues: CALRDMNTEAFF. The full variable domain, with the rest looked up from reference TRBV5-4 and TRBJ1-1, is ETGVTQSPTHLIKTRGQQVTLRCSSQSGHNTVSWYQQALGQGPQFIFQYYREEENGRGNFPPRFSGLQFPNYSSELNVNALELDDSALYLCALRDMNTEAFFGQGTRLTVV.

This chain uses TRBV19 with TRBJ2-1, with TRBD2 matching over 9 bases. The CDR3 spans 15 residues. V dropped 6 bases and J dropped 5; count of bases not matched to a gene: 8. CDR1 is LNHDA, CDR2 SQIVND, per germline (reference sequence). CDR3 loop: CASSHLAGPHNEQFF. CDR3 DNA: TGTGCCAGTAGCCACCTAGCGGGGCCTCACAATGAGCAGTTCTTC.

This chain joins TRBV30 and TRBJ2-3; 12 positions match TRBD2. The CDR3 extends over 14 amino acids. Per the germline V gene, CDR1 is GTSNPN and CDR2 is SVGIG (reference sequence). J lost 7 bases, V lost 3 bases, and 5 bases had no gene match. In DNA, the CDR3 is TGTGCCTGGAGGACTAGCGGGAGTTTGAATACGCAGTATTTT. Protein: CAWRTSGSLNTQYF.

The chain couples TRBV10-3 to TRBJ2-7, with a possible D match to TRBD2 (6 bases). CDR3 size: 12 residues. Germline values: CDR1 ENHRY, CDR2 SYGVKD. Trimming removed 4 bases at V and 7 bases at J, with 11 bases between. The CDR3 sequence: CAISGGDTEQYF. The CDR3 DNA is TGTGCCATCAGTGGGGGGGATACAGAGCAGTACTTC.

The chain combines TRBV7-2 with TRBJ1-1; no definite D call. The CDR3 sequence is 13 residues long. V was shortened by 2 bases and J by 1 base, with 5 bases between the two germline ends. Germline CDR1 is SGHTA and CDR2 is FQGNSA. The CDR3 protein is CASSLHPNTEAFF. The CDR3 DNA is TGTGCCAGCAGCTTACATCCGAACACTGAAGCTTTCTTT.

The chain uses TRBV6-4 and TRBJ2-2, with D perhaps matching TRBD2 (6 bases). Germline V gene sequence: CDR1 MRHNA, CDR2 SNTAGT. V lost 6 bases and J 1 base, leaving 6 bases between the germline ends. The CDR3 spans 13 residues. CDR3 protein: CASSGGNTGELFF. CDR3 DNA sequence: TGTGCCAGCAGCGGGGGGAACACCGGGGAGCTGTTTTTT.